What follows are 9 T cell receptor beta chains derived from one specimen sequenced in a study of T cell responses to AZD1222 COVID-19 vaccine. Sequencing used immunoSEQ multiplex PCR; TCRdb keeps in-frame clones, though not all of them. The sample consists of 140,000 or so clones, about 92% of them appearing once. The sample was peripheral blood, taken after recovery from COVID-19. These receptors all come from an adult who had recovered from COVID-19.

The chain uses TRBV3-1 (or the pseudogene TRBV3-2) and TRBJ1-3; tentative D call: TRBD1 (5 bases). CDR1 is LGHDT, CDR2 YNNKEL, per germline (reference sequence). V lost 0 bases to trimming and J lost 0 bases, with 12 bases between them. The CDR3 has 17 residues. CDR3 loop: CASSQDAPGSSGNTIYF. The CDR3 DNA reads TGTGCCAGCAGCCAAGACGCCCCAGGGAGCTCTGGAAACACCATATATTTT.

The chain has TRBV6-1 and TRBJ1-5, with TRBD1 matching 8 bases. Trimming took 2 bases from V and 7 from J; bases not matched to a gene: 4. This CDR3 comprises 14 residues. The germline gives CDR1 MNHNS, CDR2 SASEGT. The CDR3 coding sequence is TGTGCCAGCAGTGAACGGGCAGGGGGCCAGCCCCAGCATTTT. Residues: CASSERAGGQPQHF.

This chain joins TRBV7-9 and TRBJ2-1; 9 positions agree with TRBD2. There are 14 residues in the CDR3. Germline V gene sequence: CDR1 SEHNR, CDR2 FQNEAQ (reference sequence). The ends lost 4 bases at V and 8 bases at J; junction bases unmatched: 6. DNA of the CDR3: TGTGCCAGCAGCTCCTTTAGCGGGAGCCATGAGCAGTTCTTC. Its protein product is CASSSFSGSHEQFF.

The rearrangement joins TRBV19 to TRBJ2-1; 12 positions agree with TRBD2. CDR3 length: 15 amino acids. Per the germline V gene, CDR1 is LNHDA and CDR2 is SQIVND (reference sequence). Unmatched junction bases numbered 5, after V lost 4 bases and J lost 7 bases. This CDR3 is CASSTLAGGRNEQFF. The DNA of the CDR3 is TGTGCCAGTAGTACGCTAGCGGGAGGGAGGAATGAGCAGTTCTTC.

The chain uses TRBV3-1 (or the pseudogene TRBV3-2) and TRBJ2-7, with TRBD2 matching 9 bases. The germline V gene has CDR1 LGHDT and CDR2 YNNKEL (reference sequence). V lost 1 base to trimming and J lost 4 bases; unmatched junction nucleotides: 5. This CDR3 contains 15 residues. The CDR3 is CASSQGTSALYEQYF. The CDR3 DNA sequence: TGTGCCAGCAGCCAAGGGACTAGCGCGCTTTACGAGCAGTACTTC.

This chain connects TRBV10-2 to TRBJ1-6; D not certain. This CDR3 comprises 13 residues. Trimming left V 4 bases short and J 7 bases short, with 8 bases between. The germline gives CDR1 WSHSY, CDR2 SAAADI. Written as DNA, the CDR3 is TGCGCCAGCAGTGGGACCGAAAATTCACCCCTCCACTTT. Residues: CASSGTENSPLHF.

The rearrangement joins TRBV28 to TRBJ2-7; 7 nucleotides match TRBD1. Germline V gene sequence: CDR1 MDHEN, CDR2 SYDVKM. The CDR3 contains 14 residues. V was clipped by 7 bases and J by 9 bases; unmatched bases: 15. CDR3 nucleotide sequence: TGTGCCAGCATCGGAGACAGGGCTATGTCAACGCAGTACTTC. Its translation: CASIGDRAMSTQYF.

Here the CDR3 reads CASTGQNYNEQFF. In nucleotides, the CDR3 is TGTGCCAGCACGGGACAGAATTACAATGAGCAGTTCTTC. This chain joins TRBV6-5 and TRBJ2-1, with TRBD1 matching 7 bases. Germline V gives CDR1 MNHEY, CDR2 SVGAGI. With V trimmed by 7 bases and J by 4 bases, 4 bases remained unmatched. The CDR3 consists of 13 residues.

J is TRBJ1-1 and V is TRBV7-2, with unresolved D. The CDR3 length is 13 residues. Germline CDR1 and CDR2: SGHTA and FQGNSA. V lost 1 base and J 3 bases, leaving 6 bases between the germline ends. Here the CDR3 reads CASSLEVYTEAFF. In nucleotides, the CDR3 is TGTGCCAGCAGCTTAGAAGTGTACACTGAAGCTTTCTTT.